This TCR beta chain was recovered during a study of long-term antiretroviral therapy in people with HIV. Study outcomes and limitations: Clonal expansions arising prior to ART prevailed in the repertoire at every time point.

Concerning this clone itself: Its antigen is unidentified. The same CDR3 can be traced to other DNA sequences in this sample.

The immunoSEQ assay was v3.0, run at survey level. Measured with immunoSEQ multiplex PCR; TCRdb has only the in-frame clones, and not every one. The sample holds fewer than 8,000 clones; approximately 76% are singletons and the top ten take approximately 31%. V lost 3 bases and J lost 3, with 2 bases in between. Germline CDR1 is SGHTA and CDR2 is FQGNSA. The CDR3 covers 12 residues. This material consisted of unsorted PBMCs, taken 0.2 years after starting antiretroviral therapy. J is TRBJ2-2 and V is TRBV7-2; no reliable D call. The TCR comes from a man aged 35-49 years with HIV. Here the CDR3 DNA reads TGTGCCAGCAGCTTCTACACCGGGGAGCTGTTTTTT. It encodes CASSFYTGELFF. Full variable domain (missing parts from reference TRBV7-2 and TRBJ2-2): GAGVSQSPSNKVTEKGKDVELRCDPISGHTALYWYRQSLGQGLEFLIYFQGNSAPDKSGLPSDRFSAERTGGSVSTLTIQRTQQEDSAVYLCASSFYTGELFFGEGSRLTVL.